This T cell receptor (beta chain) was documented in a study of shared clonotypes between healthy human individuals. The study, taken as a whole, reports: Rarefaction showed sorted-subset sequencing was incomplete despite large depth. Lower generation probabilities were found for non-shared clonotypes than for those shared by all four donors.

Assay used: immunoSEQ multiplex PCR; TCRdb lists only in-frame clones, some missing. The data contain approximately 1,000,000 clones, approximately 80% of them seen just once; the ten biggest clones take up 0.5% to 0.6%. This clone showed up just once. Its antigen remains unknown. Germline CDR1 and CDR2: MNHNY and SVGAGI (reference sequence). Unmatched junction bases numbered 6, after V lost 6 bases and J lost 4 bases. This CDR3 contains 15 residues. Sequenced sample: memory CD4+ T cells from PBMCs. As for subset: CD45RA-negative fraction. The chain has TRBV6-6 and TRBJ2-1, with 10 bases that match TRBD2. The sequence derives from a man aged 18 to 30 in good health. Some clones in this sample may be carry-over from other donors' samples. The CDR3 region is CASSSTSGKYNEQFF. The CDR3 region has the DNA TGTGCCAGCAGCTCTACTAGCGGGAAGTACAATGAGCAGTTCTTC.